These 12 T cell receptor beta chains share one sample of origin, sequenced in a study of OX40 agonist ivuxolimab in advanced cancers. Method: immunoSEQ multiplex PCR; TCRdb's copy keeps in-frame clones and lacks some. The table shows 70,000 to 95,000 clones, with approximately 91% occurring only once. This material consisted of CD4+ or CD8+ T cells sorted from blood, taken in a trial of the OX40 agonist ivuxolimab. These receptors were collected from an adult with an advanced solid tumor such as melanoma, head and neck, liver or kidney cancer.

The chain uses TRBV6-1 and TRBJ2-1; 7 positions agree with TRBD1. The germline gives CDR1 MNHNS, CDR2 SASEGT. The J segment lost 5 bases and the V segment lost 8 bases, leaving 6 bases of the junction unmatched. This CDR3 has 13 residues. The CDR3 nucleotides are TGTGCCAGCTCCTGGACAGGAGACAATGAGCAGTTCTTC. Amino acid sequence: CASSWTGDNEQFF.

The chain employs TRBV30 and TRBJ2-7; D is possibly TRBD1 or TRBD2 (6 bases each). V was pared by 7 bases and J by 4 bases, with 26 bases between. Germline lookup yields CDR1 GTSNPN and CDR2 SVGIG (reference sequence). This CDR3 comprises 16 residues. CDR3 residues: CASANYGTGRLYEQYF. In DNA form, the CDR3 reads TGTGCCTCCGCGAACTACGGAACAGGGAGGCTTTACGAGCAGTACTTC.

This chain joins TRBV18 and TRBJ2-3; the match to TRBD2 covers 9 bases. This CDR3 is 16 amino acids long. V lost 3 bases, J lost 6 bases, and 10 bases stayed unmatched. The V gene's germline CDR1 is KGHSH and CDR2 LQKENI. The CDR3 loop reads CASSPLPSGVGDTQYF. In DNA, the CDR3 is TGTGCCAGCTCACCGCTACCTAGCGGGGTCGGGGATACGCAGTATTTT. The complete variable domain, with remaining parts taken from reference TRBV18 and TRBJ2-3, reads NAGVMQNPRHLVRRRGQEARLRCSPMKGHSHVYWYRQLPEEGLKFMVYLQKENIIDESGMPKERFSAEFPKEGPSILRIQQVVRGDSAAYFCASSPLPSGVGDTQYFGPGTRLTVL.

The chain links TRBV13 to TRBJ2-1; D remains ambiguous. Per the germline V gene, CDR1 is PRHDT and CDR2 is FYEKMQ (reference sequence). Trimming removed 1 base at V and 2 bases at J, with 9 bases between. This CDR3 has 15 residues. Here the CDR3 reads CASSLARTAYNEQFF. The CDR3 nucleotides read TGTGCCAGCAGCTTAGCTCGTACAGCCTACAATGAGCAGTTCTTC.

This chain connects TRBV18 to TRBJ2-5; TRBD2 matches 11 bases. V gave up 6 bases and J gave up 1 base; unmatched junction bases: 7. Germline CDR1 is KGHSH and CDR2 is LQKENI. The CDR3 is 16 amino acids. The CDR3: CASSPGLAGPQETQYF. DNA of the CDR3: TGTGCCAGCTCTCCCGGACTAGCGGGCCCCCAAGAGACCCAGTACTTC.

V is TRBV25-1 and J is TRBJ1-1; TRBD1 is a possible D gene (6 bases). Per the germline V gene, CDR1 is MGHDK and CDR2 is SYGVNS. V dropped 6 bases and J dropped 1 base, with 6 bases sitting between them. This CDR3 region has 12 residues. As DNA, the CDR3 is TGTGCCAGCAGACAGGGGAACACTGAAGCTTTCTTT. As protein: CASRQGNTEAFF.

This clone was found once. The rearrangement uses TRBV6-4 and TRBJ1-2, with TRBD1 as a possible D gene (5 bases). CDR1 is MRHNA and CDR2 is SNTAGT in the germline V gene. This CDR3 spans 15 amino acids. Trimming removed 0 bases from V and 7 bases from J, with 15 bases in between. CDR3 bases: TGTGCCAGCAGTGACTCGAGACAGAAACCCGTTGGCTACACCTTC. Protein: CASSDSRQKPVGYTF.

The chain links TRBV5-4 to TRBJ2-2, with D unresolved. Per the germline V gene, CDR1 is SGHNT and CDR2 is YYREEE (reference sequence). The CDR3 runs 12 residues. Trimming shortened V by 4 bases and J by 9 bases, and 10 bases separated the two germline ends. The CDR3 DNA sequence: TGTGCCAGCAGCGAGATAGACAGGGAGCTGTTTTTT. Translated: CASSEIDRELFF. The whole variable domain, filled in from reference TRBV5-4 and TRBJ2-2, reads ETGVTQSPTHLIKTRGQQVTLRCSSQSGHNTVSWYQQALGQGPQFIFQYYREEENGRGNFPPRFSGLQFPNYSSELNVNALELDDSALYLCASSEIDRELFFGEGSRLTVL.

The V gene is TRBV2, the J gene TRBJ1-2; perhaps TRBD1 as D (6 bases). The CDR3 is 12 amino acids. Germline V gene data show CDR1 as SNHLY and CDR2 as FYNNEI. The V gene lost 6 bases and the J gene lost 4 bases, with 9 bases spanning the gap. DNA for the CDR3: TGTGCCAGCAGCGAGACAGGCTATGGCTACACCTTC. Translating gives CASSETGYGYTF.

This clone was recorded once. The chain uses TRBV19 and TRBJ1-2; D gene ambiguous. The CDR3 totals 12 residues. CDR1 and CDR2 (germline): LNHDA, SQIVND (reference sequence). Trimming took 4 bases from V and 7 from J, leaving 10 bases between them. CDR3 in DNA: TGTGCCAGTAGTACCCCCACTATTGGCTACACCTTC. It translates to CASSTPTIGYTF.

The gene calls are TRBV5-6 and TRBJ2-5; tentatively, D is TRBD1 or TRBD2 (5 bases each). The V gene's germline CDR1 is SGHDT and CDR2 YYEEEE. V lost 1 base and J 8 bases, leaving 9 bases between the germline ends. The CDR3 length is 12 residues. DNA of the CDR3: TGTGCCAGCAGCTTGACAGGAGGAACCCAGTACTTC. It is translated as CASSLTGGTQYF.

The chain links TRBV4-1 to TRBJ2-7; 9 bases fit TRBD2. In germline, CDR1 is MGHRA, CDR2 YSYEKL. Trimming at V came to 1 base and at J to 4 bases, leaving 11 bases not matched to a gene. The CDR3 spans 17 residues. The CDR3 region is CASSQANSGTSRYEQYF. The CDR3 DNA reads TGCGCCAGCAGCCAAGCCAATTCCGGGACTAGCAGGTACGAGCAGTACTTC.